The clone carrying this T cell receptor beta chain has only a few counts. Some second doses came at about 4 weeks and others at about 12 weeks; these were pooled. Produced via immunoSEQ multiplex PCR; TCRdb's table is partial and in-frame only. Of about 73,000 clones in the sample, roughly 87% were seen once. This specimen comes from a study of T cell responses to AZD1222 COVID-19 vaccine. Germline CDR1 and CDR2: MDHEN and SYDVKM. This CDR3 spans 12 amino acids. The V and J ends lost 6 bases and 2 bases respectively, with 4 bases between them. The chain carries TRBV28 and TRBJ2-2, with D uncertain. Specimen: peripheral blood, collected 28 days after the second AZD1222 dose. This sequence was found in an adult who received the AZD1222 COVID-19 vaccine. CDR3 loop: CASSSNTGELFF. As DNA, the CDR3 is TGTGCCAGCAGCAGCAACACCGGGGAGCTGTTTTTT.